This record covers a single T cell receptor (beta chain). This clonotype was picked up many times. Its recognized antigen is unknown. The sample holds no much larger clone one base away, and base qualities are not on file. This record comes from a study of early T cells in non-severe SARS-CoV-2 infection (dated by TCRdb to the early 2020s). With respect to the entire study: Because TCR sequencing was done on bulk RNA from unsorted whole blood, the alpha and beta chains could not be paired. The research as a whole found: VDJdb matching was skewed toward anti-spike CD8 responses, so virus-specific expansions were likely underestimated and private and CD4 specificities were missed.

The study was a case-control design nested within a healthcare worker cohort in London, UK, with weekly nasopharyngeal swab PCR tests and blood sampling. Healthcare workers were recruited during the week of the UK lockdown, between 23 and 31 March 2020, and followed weekly for up to about 15 weeks. Library preparation was by 5' RACE. The sequencer was a NextSeq 500. Unique molecular identifiers were attached to individual cDNA molecules in the TCR library protocol so that sequencing error and PCR bias could be corrected. Both TCR alpha and beta chains were sequenced, and tight co-correlation was observed between alpha and beta sequence abundances in each sample. The authors processed their data as follows. Decombinator V4 was used to perform V gene, J gene and CDR3 annotation of TCR sequences. Expanded TCRs were defined as changing significantly between any two time points under a Poisson model with p below 0.0001. TCR abundances were normalised to the total number of TCRs sequenced per sample and were expressed as counts per million. MAIT TCRs were defined by TRAV1-2 paired with TRAJ12, TRAJ20 or TRAJ33, and iNKT TCRs by TRAV10 paired with TRAJ18. VDJdb, accessed 1 November 2021, was searched for CMV, EBV and SARS-CoV-2 annotated TCRs, excluding TCRs annotated for multiple antigens. TCRdb ran its own pipeline on the public reads, namely fastp trimming at Q25 and MiXCR clone calling, and kept in-frame beta chains. Identical CDR3 proteins give one entry, which carries the most common genes and DNA. These V and J calls rely on TCRdb rather than the paper's analysis. Present in this sample are about 50,000 distinct CDR3 sequences, approximately 8.5% of which were seen just once. Jointly, the top ten make up about 15% of the sample.

CDR1 and CDR2 were assigned from the germline V gene as SGDLS and YYNGEE. CDR3 length: 15 amino acids, cysteine to phenylalanine. Solely the CDR3 DNA is kept, with 45 bases framed from the first base. V was cut back by 2 bases and J by 5 bases, leaving a gap of 17 bases between them. This receptor was identified in an adult who was a healthcare worker with PCR-confirmed SARS-CoV-2 infection or an uninfected control (not recorded which). This sequence uses TRBV9 and TRBJ2-7; tentative D gene TRBD2, with 5 bases matching. Sequenced material: whole blood. CDR3 loop: CASSVSLAGIDEQYF. The nucleotides read TGTGCCAGCAGCGTTAGCCTAGCCGGTATCGACGAGCAGTACTTC.